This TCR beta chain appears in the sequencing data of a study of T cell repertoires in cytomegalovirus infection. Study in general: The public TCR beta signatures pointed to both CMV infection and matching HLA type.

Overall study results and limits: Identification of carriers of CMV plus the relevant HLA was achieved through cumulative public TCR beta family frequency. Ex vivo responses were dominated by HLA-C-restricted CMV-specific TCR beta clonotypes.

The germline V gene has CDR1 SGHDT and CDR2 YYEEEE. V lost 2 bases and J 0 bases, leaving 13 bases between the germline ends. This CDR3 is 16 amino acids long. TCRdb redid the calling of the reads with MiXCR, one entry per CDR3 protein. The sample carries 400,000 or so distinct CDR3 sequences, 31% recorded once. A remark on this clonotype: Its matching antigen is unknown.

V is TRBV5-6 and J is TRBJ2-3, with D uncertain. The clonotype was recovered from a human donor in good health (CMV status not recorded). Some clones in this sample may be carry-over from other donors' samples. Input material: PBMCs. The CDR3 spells CASSLTYPTSTDTQYF. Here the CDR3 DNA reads TGTGCCAGCAGCTTAACATACCCTACTAGCACAGATACGCAGTATTTT. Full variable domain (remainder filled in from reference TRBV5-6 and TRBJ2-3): DAGVTQSPTHLIKTRGQQVTLRCSPKSGHDTVSWYQQALGQGPQFIFQYYEEEERQRGNFPDRFSGHQFPNYSSELNVNALLLGDSALYLCASSLTYPTSTDTQYFGPGTRLTVL.